The 7 T cell receptor beta chains below come from one sample, sequenced in a study of blood T cell repertoires in COVID-19. Assay: immunoSEQ multiplex PCR; the TCRdb copy retains only in-frame clones and omits some. The table lists roughly 100,000 clones, 86% of them singletons. The sequencing input was peripheral blood. These receptors came from an elderly man with acute or convalescent COVID-19.

The chain links TRBV6-5 to TRBJ2-7, with D perhaps matching TRBD2 (7 bases). This CDR3 spans 16 amino acids. Looked up from germline, CDR1 is MNHEY and CDR2 is SVGAGI. Deletions cut 1 base from V and 6 bases from J, with 19 bases between. The CDR3 sequence is CASSYWGSGTSGEQYF. In DNA form, the CDR3 reads TGTGCCAGCAGTTACTGGGGAAGCGGGACATCGGGCGAGCAGTACTTC.

The chain carries TRBV7-9 and TRBJ2-7, with 10 positions matching TRBD2. Germline loops: CDR1 SEHNR, CDR2 FQNEAQ (reference sequence). Losses at the gene ends were 0 bases for V and 7 bases for J; bases not matched to a gene: 6. The CDR3 contains 15 residues. The DNA for the CDR3 is TGTGCCAGCAGCTTAGCACTAGCGGGATCGGGAGAGCAGTACTTC. The encoded protein is CASSLALAGSGEQYF.

The chain links TRBV28 to TRBJ1-3; TRBD1 aligns across 9 bases. The CDR3 extends over 14 amino acids. Germline CDR1 MDHEN, CDR2 SYDVKM. The V and J ends lost 9 bases and 4 bases, in that order; junction bases with no gene match: 7. The CDR3 coding sequence is TGTGCCAGTAGAAGACAGGGGGGCGGAAACACCATATATTTT. It codes for CASRRQGGGNTIYF.

The chain couples TRBV7-8 to TRBJ2-7, with 7 bases matching TRBD2. Trimming cost V 6 bases and J 3 bases; bases outside gene matches: 2. This CDR3 region has 12 residues. Germline V lookup: CDR1 SGHVS, CDR2 FQNEAQ. CDR3 sequence reads: CASSSSGYEQYF. For the CDR3, the DNA is TGTGCCAGCAGTTCTAGCGGCTACGAGCAGTACTTC. The entire variable domain, with the rest obtained from reference TRBV7-8 and TRBJ2-7, is as follows: GAGVSQSPRYKVAKRGQDVALRCDPISGHVSLFWYQQALGQGPEFLTYFQNEAQLDKSGLPSDRFFAERPEGSVSTLKIQRTQQEDSAVYLCASSSSGYEQYFGPGTRLTVT.

V usage is TRBV7-2 and J usage is TRBJ2-1; a weak D match, TRBD2 (5 bases). The CDR3 loop spans 12 amino acids. Deletions cut 5 bases from V and 12 bases from J, with 14 bases between. Germline V gene sequence: CDR1 SGHTA, CDR2 FQGNSA. The CDR3, as DNA: TGTGCCAGCAGCAAAGACTACGCGGGGCAGTTCTTC. Its protein product is CASSKDYAGQFF.

J is TRBJ2-1 and V is TRBV11-2, with D perhaps TRBD1 (5 bases). Germline V gives CDR1 SGHAT, CDR2 FQNNGV. The CDR3 is 13 residues long. V was shortened by 5 bases and J by 2 bases, with 7 bases between the two germline ends. The CDR3: CASSQTAYNEQFF. CDR3 nucleotide sequence: TGTGCCAGCAGCCAGACAGCCTACAATGAGCAGTTCTTC.

This clone was detected only once. The chain combines TRBV7-2 with TRBJ2-2; D remains ambiguous. The V end lost 1 base, the J end lost 4 bases, and 7 bases lay between the germline ends. The V gene's germline CDR1 is SGHTA and CDR2 FQGNSA. This CDR3 is built from 14 residues. In nucleotides, the CDR3 is TGTGCCAGCAGCTTAGACAGTTTCACCGGGGAGCTGTTTTTT. Translated: CASSLDSFTGELFF.